The TCR beta chain described here comes from a study of identical twins. Study conclusions and caveats: In zero-insertion analyses, partial confounding could arise from invariant MAIT and iNKT cells. Out-of-frame beta sequences exhibited a weaker degree of excess twin sharing. Carriage of fewer insertions was seen in abundant cord blood beta clonotypes, whereas memory repertoires showed none.

As regards this clonotype: No antigen is known for it.

Germline CDR1 is PRHDT and CDR2 is FYEKMQ (reference sequence). The CDR3 covers 16 residues. Trimming took off 1 base at V and 0 bases at J, with 13 bases between the two ends. Carrying unique molecular identifiers, the cDNA also gained a universal primer site through template switching. One entry per CDR3 protein results from TCRdb running MiXCR on the 5' RACE reads. The sample includes about 530,000 distinct CDR3 sequences, roughly 15% of them seen just once. The sample also formed part of further work on yellow fever vaccine responses in identical twins.

J is TRBJ2-7 and V is TRBV13, with D unclear. This clonotype originated in a woman in her late teens or twenties in good health. The sequenced material came from CD4+ T cells sorted from blood. DNA of the CDR3: TGTGCCAGCAGCTTAGCAGGCACGCACCTCTCCTACGAGCAGTACTTC. This translates into CASSLAGTHLSYEQYF.